The rows below give T cell receptor beta chains drawn from one sample of a study of HIV-infected children after antiretroviral therapy interruption. A single record per CDR3 protein comes from TCRdb applying MiXCR to the 3' RACE reads. Of about 15,000 distinct CDR3 sequences in the sample, approximately 3.6% were seen once. This specimen consisted of CD45RA+ CD4+ T cells from PBMCs, obtained from a donor given antiretroviral therapy, either interrupted or continuous. These receptors originate from a child aged 2 to 17 with HIV. Both conserved end residues are part of each CDR3.

v_call cdr3_aa
TRBV20-1 CSALAKRVWQPQHF
TRBV28 CASSLIIRQNYGYTF
TRBV20-1 CSARSRQMNTEAFF
TRBV2 CASSLKGGQPQHF
TRBV24-1 CATSSAGTYTEAFF
TRBV6-5 CASSYQGVGSPLHF
TRBV6-1 CASSEQGARELFF
TRBV12-3/TRBV12-4 CASSLIRGDTQYF
TRBV7-8 CASSSKSVGTGDTYEQYF
TRBV19 CASSPILTVGGAYEQYF
TRBV7-9 CASSLTGEANIQYF